This is a list of T cell receptor beta chains from one sample in a study of blood T cell repertoires in COVID-19. The table came from immunoSEQ multiplex PCR; TCRdb's copy has only in-frame clones and leaves some out. The repertoire holds 25,000 to 35,000 clones, with more than 80% as singletons. Material: peripheral blood. Every receptor here comes from a human donor in a cohort sampled during active COVID-19. Each CDR3 is given with its conserved first and last residue. D genes are given only for firm matches.

D	V	J	CDR3	DNA
-	TRBV4-1	TRBJ2-1	CASSQYMEGAPRGEQFF	TGCGCCAGCAGCCAGTACATGGAGGGGGCGCCCCGGGGTGAGCAGTTCTTC
TRBD2	TRBV2	TRBJ2-1	CASTQRGRYNEQFF	TGTGCCAGCACCCAGCGGGGACGGTACAATGAGCAGTTCTTC
TRBD1	TRBV7-2	TRBJ1-2	CASSSGTGGLYGYTF	TGTGCCAGCAGCTCCGGAACAGGGGGCCTGTATGGCTACACCTTC
TRBD1	TRBV10-2	TRBJ2-1	CASSSIKGGGPTAQFF	TGCGCCAGCAGTTCTATTAAAGGGGGCGGCCCTACAGCGCAGTTCTTC
-	TRBV3-1/TRBV3-2	TRBJ2-1	CASSLGGVEYEQFF	TGTGCCAGCAGCCTTGGGGGCGTGGAATATGAGCAGTTCTTC
TRBD1	TRBV9	TRBJ1-2	CASSGTGSNYGYTF	TGTGCCAGCAGCGGGACAGGGAGTAACTATGGCTACACCTTC
TRBD2	TRBV20-1	TRBJ2-5	CSASWREGLETQYF	TGCAGTGCTAGTTGGCGGGAGGGCCTTGAGACCCAGTACTTC
-	TRBV19	TRBJ2-3	CASSIVGPDTQYF	TGTGCCAGTAGTATAGTGGGGCCAGATACGCAGTATTTT
TRBD1	TRBV5-1	TRBJ2-1	CASSVGGQGAVGEQFF	TGCGCCAGCAGCGTAGGAGGACAGGGGGCTGTCGGTGAGCAGTTCTTC
TRBD1	TRBV27	TRBJ1-1	CASSLLLGTGANTEAFF	TGTGCCAGCAGTTTGCTCCTCGGGACAGGGGCGAACACTGAAGCTTTCTTT
TRBD1	TRBV12-3/TRBV12-4	TRBJ2-7	CASSQGQDYEQYF	TGTGCCAGCAGTCAGGGACAGGACTACGAGCAGTACTTC
TRBD1	TRBV18	TRBJ2-7	CASSPGTASYEQYF	TGTGCCAGCTCACCCGGGACAGCCTCCTACGAGCAGTACTTC
-	TRBV11-2	TRBJ2-2	CASSLVLQATNTGELFF	TGTGCCAGCAGCTTGGTACTACAGGCAACGAACACCGGGGAGCTGTTTTTT
-	TRBV6-1	TRBJ2-1	CASSDRDWSYNEQFF	TGTGCCAGCAGTGACCGGGACTGGTCCTACAATGAGCAGTTCTTC
-	TRBV5-6	TRBJ2-2	CASSITGTRTGELFF	TGTGCCAGCAGCATCACCGGGACTCGCACCGGGGAGCTGTTTTTT
TRBD1	TRBV5-1	TRBJ1-2	CASSLDWQGAGYGYTF	TGCGCCAGCAGCTTGGACTGGCAGGGGGCGGGCTATGGCTACACCTTC